Below, one T cell receptor (beta chain) is given with its context. What it binds is not known. Primers for the PCR totalled 60 Vbeta and 13 Jbeta. Sequencing was performed with immunoSEQ multiplex PCR; in TCRdb, only in-frame clones are kept and a portion is missing. The table records 180,000 or so clones, 82% of them present only once. This CDR3 contains 11 residues. CDR1 and CDR2 (germline): SQVTM, ANQGSEA. The source of the sample is a study of cytomegalovirus exposure and HLA in healthy donors. Study-wide points: The analysis excluded some indistinguishable V segments, including TRBV6-2 and TRBV6-3. In a later analysis, TCR beta V- and J-gene trimming showed a link to a missense DCLRE1C variant. Several of the most significant clusters appeared linked to common viral pathogens, based on a later analysis.

The clonotype originates from a male donor in good health and CMV-seronegative. V usage is TRBV29-1 and J usage is TRBJ2-5; 7 positions match TRBD1. The end of the DNA is better explained by TRBJ2-7, so the J call may be wrong. Material: PBMCs. The CDR3 sequence: CSVQTGYEQYF. Here the CDR3 DNA reads TGCAGCGTCCAGACAGGGTACGAGCAGTACTTC.